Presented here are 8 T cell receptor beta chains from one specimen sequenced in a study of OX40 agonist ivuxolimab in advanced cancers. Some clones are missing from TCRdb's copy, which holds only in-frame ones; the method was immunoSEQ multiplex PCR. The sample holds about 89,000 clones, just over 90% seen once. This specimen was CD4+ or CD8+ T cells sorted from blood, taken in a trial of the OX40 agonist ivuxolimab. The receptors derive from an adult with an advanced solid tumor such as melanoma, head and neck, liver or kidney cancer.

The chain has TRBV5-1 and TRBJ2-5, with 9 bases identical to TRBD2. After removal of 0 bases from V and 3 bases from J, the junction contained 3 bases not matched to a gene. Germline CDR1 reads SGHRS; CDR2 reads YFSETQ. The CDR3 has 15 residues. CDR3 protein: CASSLGRLAEETQYF. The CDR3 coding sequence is TGCGCCAGCAGCTTGGGGCGACTAGCGGAAGAGACCCAGTACTTC. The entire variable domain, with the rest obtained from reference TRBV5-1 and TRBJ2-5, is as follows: KAGVTQTPRYLIKTRGQQVTLSCSPISGHRSVSWYQQTPGQGLQFLFEYFSETQRNKGNFPGRFSGRQFSNSRSEMNVSTLELGDSALYLCASSLGRLAEETQYFGPGTRLLVL.

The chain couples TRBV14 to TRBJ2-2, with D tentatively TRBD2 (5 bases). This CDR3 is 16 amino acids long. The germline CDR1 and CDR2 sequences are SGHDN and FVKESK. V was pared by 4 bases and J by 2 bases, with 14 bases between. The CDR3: CASSPRGIENTGELFF. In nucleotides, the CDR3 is TGTGCCAGCAGCCCCAGAGGGATTGAAAACACCGGGGAGCTGTTTTTT. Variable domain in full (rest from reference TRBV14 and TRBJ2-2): EAGVTQFPSHSVIEKGQTVTLRCDPISGHDNLYWYRRVMGKEIKFLLHFVKESKQDESGMPNNRFLAERTGGTYSTLKVQPAELEDSGVYFCASSPRGIENTGELFFGEGSRLTVL.

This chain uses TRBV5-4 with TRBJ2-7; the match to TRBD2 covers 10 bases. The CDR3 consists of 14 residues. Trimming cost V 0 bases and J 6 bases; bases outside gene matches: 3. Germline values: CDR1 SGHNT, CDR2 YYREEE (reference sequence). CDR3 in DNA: TGTGCCAGCAGCTTGGATAGCGGGAGGCTCGAGCAGTACTTC. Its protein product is CASSLDSGRLEQYF. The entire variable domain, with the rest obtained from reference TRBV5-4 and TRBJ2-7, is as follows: ETGVTQSPTHLIKTRGQQVTLRCSSQSGHNTVSWYQQALGQGPQFIFQYYREEENGRGNFPPRFSGLQFPNYSSELNVNALELDDSALYLCASSLDSGRLEQYFGPGTRLTVT.

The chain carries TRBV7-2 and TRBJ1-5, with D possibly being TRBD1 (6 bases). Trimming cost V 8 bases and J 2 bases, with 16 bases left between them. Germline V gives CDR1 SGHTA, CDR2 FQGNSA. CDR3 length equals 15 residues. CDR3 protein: CASAVEQGGNQPQHF. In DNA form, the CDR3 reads TGTGCCAGCGCGGTAGAACAGGGCGGCAATCAGCCCCAGCATTTT. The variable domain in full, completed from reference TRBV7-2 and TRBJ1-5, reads GAGVSQSPSNKVTEKGKDVELRCDPISGHTALYWYRQSLGQGLEFLIYFQGNSAPDKSGLPSDRFSAERTGGSVSTLTIQRTQQEDSAVYLCASAVEQGGNQPQHFGDGTRLSIL.

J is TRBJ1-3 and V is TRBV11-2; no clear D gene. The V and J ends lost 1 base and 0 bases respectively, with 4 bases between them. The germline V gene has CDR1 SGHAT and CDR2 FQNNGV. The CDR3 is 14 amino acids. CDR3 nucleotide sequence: TGTGCCAGCAGCTTAGTGGACTCTGGAAACACCATATATTTT. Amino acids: CASSLVDSGNTIYF.

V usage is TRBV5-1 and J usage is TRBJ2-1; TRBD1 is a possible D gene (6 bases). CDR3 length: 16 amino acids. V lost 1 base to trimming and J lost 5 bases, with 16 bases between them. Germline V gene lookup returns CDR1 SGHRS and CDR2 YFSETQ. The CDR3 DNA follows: TGCGCCAGCAGCTTGATGGGACAAGCGACCAACAATGAGCAGTTCTTC. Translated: CASSLMGQATNNEQFF.

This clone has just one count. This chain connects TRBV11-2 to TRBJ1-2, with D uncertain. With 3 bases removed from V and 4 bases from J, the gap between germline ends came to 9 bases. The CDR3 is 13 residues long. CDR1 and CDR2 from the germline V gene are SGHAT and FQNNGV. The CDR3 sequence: CASSFGGPYGYTF. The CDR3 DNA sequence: TGTGCCAGCAGCTTCGGCGGTCCCTATGGCTACACCTTC.

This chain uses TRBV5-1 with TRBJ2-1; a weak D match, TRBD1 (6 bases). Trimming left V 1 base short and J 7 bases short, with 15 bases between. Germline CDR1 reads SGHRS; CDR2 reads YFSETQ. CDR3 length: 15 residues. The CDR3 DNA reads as TGCGCCAGCAGCTTGCTGACTGGGGGACAAAATGAGCAGTTCTTC. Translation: CASSLLTGGQNEQFF. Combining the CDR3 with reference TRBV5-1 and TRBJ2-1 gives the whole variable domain KAGVTQTPRYLIKTRGQQVTLSCSPISGHRSVSWYQQTPGQGLQFLFEYFSETQRNKGNFPGRFSGRQFSNSRSEMNVSTLELGDSALYLCASSLLTGGQNEQFFGPGTRLTVL.